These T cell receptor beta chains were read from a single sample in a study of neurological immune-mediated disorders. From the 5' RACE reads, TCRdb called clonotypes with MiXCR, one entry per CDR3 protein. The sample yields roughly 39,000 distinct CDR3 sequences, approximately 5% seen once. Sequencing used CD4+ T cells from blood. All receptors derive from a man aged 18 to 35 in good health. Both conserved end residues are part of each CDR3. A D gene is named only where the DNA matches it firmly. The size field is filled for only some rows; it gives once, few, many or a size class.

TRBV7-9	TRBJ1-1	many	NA	TGTGCCAGCATCCGGGGTCTGAACACTGAAGCTTTCTTT	CASIRGLNTEAFF
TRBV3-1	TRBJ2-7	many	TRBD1	TGTGCCAGCAGCCAAGTCTCGGGCGGGACAGGTCTCTCCTACGAGCAGTACTTC	CASSQVSGGTGLSYEQYF
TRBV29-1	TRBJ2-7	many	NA	TGCAGCGTTCACCCAGAAAAGCAGGGTAGTACGTCCTACGAGCAGTACTTC	CSVHPEKQGSTSYEQYF
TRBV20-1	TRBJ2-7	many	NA	TGCAGTGCTAGAGGTTTGGACAGATCCTACGAGCAGTACTTC	CSARGLDRSYEQYF
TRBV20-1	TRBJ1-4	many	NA	TGCAGTGCTGGGAGGGAGGCCGGAGCGCTTTTT	CSAGREAGALF
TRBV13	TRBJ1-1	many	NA	TGTGCCAGCAGCTTAAGGCCGATCTTTGCCGGGGGATTGAACACTGAAGCTTTCTTT	CASSLRPIFAGGLNTEAFF
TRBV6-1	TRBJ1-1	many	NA	TGTGCCAGCATGGAGACAGGCATGTTCACTGAAGCTTTCTTT	CASMETGMFTEAFF
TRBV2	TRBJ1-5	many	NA	TGTGCCAGCAGTAACAGTGGAATGCATCAGCCCCAGCATTTT	CASSNSGMHQPQHF
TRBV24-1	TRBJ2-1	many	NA	TGTGCCACCAGTCCTTCCGGGGCTCGCGGCGGACTCAATGAGCAGTTCTTC	CATSPSGARGGLNEQFF
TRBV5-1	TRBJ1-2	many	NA	TGCGCCAGCAGCTTGGACGGGCCGAGGGGAGGCTACACCTTC	CASSLDGPRGGYTF
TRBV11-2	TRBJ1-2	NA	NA	TGTGCCAGCAGCTTAGTCCAGTGCTGCGGCTATGGCTACACCTTC	CASSLVQCCGYGYTF
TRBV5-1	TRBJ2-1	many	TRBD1	TGCGCCAGCAGCTCGACAGGGGTTAACTCCTACAATGAGCAGTTCTTC	CASSSTGVNSYNEQFF
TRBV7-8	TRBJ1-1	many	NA	TGTGCCAGCAGCTTAGCCGGGAGTAGGACTGAAGCTTTCTTT	CASSLAGSRTEAFF
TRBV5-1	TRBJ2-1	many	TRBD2	TGCGCCAGCAGGGGATCCCTGGGGGGGAGCTCCTACAATGAGCAGTTCTTC	CASRGSLGGSSYNEQFF
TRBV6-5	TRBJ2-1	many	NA	TGTGCCAGCAGGGATACCGGACAGAGCAACAATGAGCAGTTCTTC	CASRDTGQSNNEQFF
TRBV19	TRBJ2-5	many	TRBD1	TGTGCCAGTAGGCCCGGACAGGGGCAAGAGACCCAGTACTTC	CASRPGQGQETQYF
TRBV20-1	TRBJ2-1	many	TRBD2	TGCAGTGCTAGAGACCGGGGGGGCCTGAATGAGCAGTTCTTC	CSARDRGGLNEQFF